The source of this T cell receptor (beta chain) is a study of beta chain features in type 1 diabetes. Reverse transcribing all isolated RNA meant expressed TCRB transcripts were sequenced. Produced via immunoSEQ multiplex PCR; TCRdb's table is partial and in-frame only. The table has 400,000 or so clones, over 8.5% seen once. This clone has a count of ten or more. Its antigen remains unidentified. General study results and limits: Shorter TCRB CDR3s, moderately but significantly so, marked every one of the four CD4+ subsets in Type 1 diabetes patients.

This CDR3 region has 15 residues. CDR1 is MNHNS, CDR2 SASEGT, per germline. The ends lost 6 bases at V and 2 bases at J; junction bases unmatched: 8. The source is a man between 25 and 39 years old with type 1 diabetes. Sequenced sample: central memory CD4+ T cells from blood. The gene calls are TRBV6-1 and TRBJ2-7; 9 nucleotides agree with TRBD1. CDR3 residues: CASSRHGTGTYEQYF. The CDR3 DNA reads as TGTGCCAGCAGCCGACACGGGACAGGGACCTACGAGCAGTACTTC.